The clone carrying this T cell receptor (beta chain) was recorded many times. The antigen is not known. This sample is part of a study of T cells after yellow fever vaccination. Study-level points and caveats: Reappearance after the booster was seen for most primary-vaccination clones, at 95% to 96% CD4 and 70% to 90% CD8. The CD4 and CD8 compartments had a small share of their clonotypes in common. Although the secondary response was weaker, it peaked faster, at day 5 versus 15.

One entry per CDR3 protein, called by TCRdb with MiXCR from the 5' RACE reads. The sample yields some 670,000 distinct CDR3 sequences, approximately 13% seen once. There are 15 residues in the CDR3. Germline V lookup: CDR1 MNHEY, CDR2 SVGAGI. The V gene end was trimmed by 0 bases and the J gene end by 5 bases; junction bases not matched to a gene: 6. The rearrangement uses TRBV6-5 and TRBJ2-5, with 7 bases lining up with TRBD1. The TCR was taken from a man aged 25-40 years who received the YFV17D yellow fever vaccine. The sample in question was PBMCs, obtained on the day of the yellow fever booster vaccination. The CDR3 is CASSYSGRGIETQYF. CDR3 nucleotides: TGTGCCAGCAGTTACTCGGGCAGGGGGATCGAGACCCAGTACTTC.